This T cell receptor beta chain was observed in a study of blood T cell repertoires in COVID-19. Measured with immunoSEQ multiplex PCR; TCRdb has only the in-frame clones, and not every one. Of roughly 260,000 clones in the sample, around 89% are singletons; the top ten hold about 4%. The CDR3 length is 15 residues. The germline V gene encodes CDR1 SNHLY and CDR2 FYNNEI. Trimming stripped 8 bases from V and 4 bases from J, with 21 bases between. The chain is built from TRBV2 and TRBJ2-7; D possibly corresponds to TRBD2 (6 bases). The sequence was collected from a woman between 40 and 50 years old with acute or convalescent COVID-19. Sequencing input: peripheral blood. The CDR3: CASSPGLSGFYEQYV. The CDR3 coding sequence is TGTGCCAGCTCCCCCGGACTAAGCGGCTTTTACGAGCAGTACGTC.